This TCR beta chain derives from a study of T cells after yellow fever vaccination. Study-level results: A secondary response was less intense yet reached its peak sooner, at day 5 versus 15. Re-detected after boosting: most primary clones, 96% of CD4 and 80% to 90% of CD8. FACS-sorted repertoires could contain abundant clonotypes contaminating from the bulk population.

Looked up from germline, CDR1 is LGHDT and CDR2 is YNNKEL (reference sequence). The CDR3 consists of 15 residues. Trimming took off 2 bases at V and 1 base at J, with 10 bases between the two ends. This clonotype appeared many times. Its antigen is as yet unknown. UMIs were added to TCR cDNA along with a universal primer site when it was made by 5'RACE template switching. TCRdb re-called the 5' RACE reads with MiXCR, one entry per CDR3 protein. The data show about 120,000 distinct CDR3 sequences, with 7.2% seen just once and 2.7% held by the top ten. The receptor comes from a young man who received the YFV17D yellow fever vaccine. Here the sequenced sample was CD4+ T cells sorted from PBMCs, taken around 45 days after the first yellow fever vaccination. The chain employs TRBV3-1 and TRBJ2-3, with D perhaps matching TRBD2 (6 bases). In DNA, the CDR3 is TGTGCCAGCAGCCAAAATCCGGGGGGCACAGATACGCAGTATTTT. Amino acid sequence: CASSQNPGGTDTQYF.